This T cell receptor beta chain is from a study of CD8+ T cells in alopecia areata (dated by TCRdb to between 2017 and 2018). As for the study more broadly: Skin from C3H/HeJ donors aged roughly 6-13 months with spontaneous alopecia was grafted onto female C3H/HeJ recipients aged about 7-10 weeks. High-throughput TCRbeta sequencing was used to examine T cell clonal expansion in alopecia areata in both the C3H/HeJ mouse model and human patients. In humans, TCRbeta sequencing was performed on scalp tissue and on sorted CD4+ and CD8+ peripheral blood T cells from healthy controls and from patients with patchy or totalis/universalis alopecia areata. Scalp clonality was compared across normal scalp (n=4), patchy alopecia areata scalp (n=8), and alopecia totalis/universalis scalp (n=8). The RNA source kit depended on sample type: the PAXgene miRNA kit for fixed scalp, the miRNeasy kit for PBMCs, and the RNeasy kit for mouse skin. immunoSEQ multiplex PCR using 35 Vbeta forward primers and 13 Jbeta reverse primers was used to amplify TCRbeta CDR3 regions.

What the study reported, not specific to this receptor: Lesional scalp, especially in alopecia totalis/universalis, showed higher clonality and more expanded CD8+ clones than normal scalp, suggesting antigenic drive. Compared with mice, TCR sequences shared between patients were less clear, possibly partly because of HLA diversity across the patient population. Unlike mouse skin, where gammadelta T cells dominate, normal human skin contains resident alphabeta T cells that get sequenced too, which complicates analysis of the scalp TCR repertoire.

This clone was found many times. Its antigen remains unidentified. Gene labels and germline sequences for this entry follow the mouse. The read terminates 4 residues ahead of where the CDR3 ends, so the germline J gene completes it. The sample's time point label, in plain terms: mouse skin 6 weeks after grafting, around onset of hair loss. To track clonal expansion, skin biopsies were taken from mouse graft recipients at grafting and at 3 and 6 weeks after grafting. V is cut by 1 base and J by 0 bases, and the space between the germline ends is 9 bases. The CDR3 goes from the cysteine to the phenylalanine over 15 residues. The CDR3 was read in part: 33 bases, with the frame set at base 1. CDR1 KGHTA and CDR2 FRNEEI were looked up in the germline V gene. Library preparation employed the immunoSEQ multiplex PCR assay. RNA was extracted from all samples and reverse transcribed into cDNA, which served as template for TCR sequencing. First-strand cDNA was synthesized using SuperScript III with a 2:1 mix of oligo-dT and random hexamers. A synthetic immune receptor repertoire was used to assess amplification bias, and residual bias was removed computationally. Sequencing of the libraries was done on Illumina HiSeq using 60 bp reads that spanned the CDR3 and were read from J toward V. From the authors' description of their analysis: Raw reads were preprocessed for error removal, and CDR3 was defined according to IMGT conventions as running from the conserved cysteine to phenylalanine. Clonality was computed as 1 minus the Shannon entropy, with the entropy normalized by log2 of the number of productive unique TCRs. Scalp TCRbeta sequences were cross-referenced with sorted blood CD4 and CD8 repertoires so that the CD4 or CD8 identity of scalp clones could be inferred. Imported from immuneACCESS, the table was reduced by TCRdb to in-frame sequences with V and J called. These copies leave out some clones; in studies compared against another copy, an unresolved V gene accounts for under half, and the cause of the remainder is not known. The V and J calls and clone size are taken from that table; D and trimming were inferred from the DNA. In this sample the table shows about 5,900 clones, and no singletons are among them. The top ten constitute roughly a quarter of the sample.

The starting material was skin, obtained at week 6. This receptor was taken from a C3H/HeJ mouse with alopecia areata. The MHC haplotype for this mouse line is H2-k. The chain is encoded by TRBV24 joined to TRBJ1-1; TRBD1 is perhaps the D gene, given 5 matching bases. CDR3 bases read: TGTGCCAGCAGTCTGTTCTGGGGCCCAAACACA. This codes for CASSLFWGPNT. The CDR3 in its entirety is CASSLFWGPNTEVFF.